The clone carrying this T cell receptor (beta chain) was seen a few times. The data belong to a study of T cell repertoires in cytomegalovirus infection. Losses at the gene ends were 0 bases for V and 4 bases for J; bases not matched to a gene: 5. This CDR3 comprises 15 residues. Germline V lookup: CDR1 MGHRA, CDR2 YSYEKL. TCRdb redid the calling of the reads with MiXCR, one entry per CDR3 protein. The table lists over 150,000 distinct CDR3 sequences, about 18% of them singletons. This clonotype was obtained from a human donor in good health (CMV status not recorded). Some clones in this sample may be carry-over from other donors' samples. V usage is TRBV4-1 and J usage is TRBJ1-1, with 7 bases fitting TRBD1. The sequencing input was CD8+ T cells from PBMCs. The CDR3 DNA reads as TGCGCCAGCAGCCAAGATGTAAACAGGGGCACTGAAGCTTTCTTT. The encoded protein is CASSQDVNRGTEAFF.